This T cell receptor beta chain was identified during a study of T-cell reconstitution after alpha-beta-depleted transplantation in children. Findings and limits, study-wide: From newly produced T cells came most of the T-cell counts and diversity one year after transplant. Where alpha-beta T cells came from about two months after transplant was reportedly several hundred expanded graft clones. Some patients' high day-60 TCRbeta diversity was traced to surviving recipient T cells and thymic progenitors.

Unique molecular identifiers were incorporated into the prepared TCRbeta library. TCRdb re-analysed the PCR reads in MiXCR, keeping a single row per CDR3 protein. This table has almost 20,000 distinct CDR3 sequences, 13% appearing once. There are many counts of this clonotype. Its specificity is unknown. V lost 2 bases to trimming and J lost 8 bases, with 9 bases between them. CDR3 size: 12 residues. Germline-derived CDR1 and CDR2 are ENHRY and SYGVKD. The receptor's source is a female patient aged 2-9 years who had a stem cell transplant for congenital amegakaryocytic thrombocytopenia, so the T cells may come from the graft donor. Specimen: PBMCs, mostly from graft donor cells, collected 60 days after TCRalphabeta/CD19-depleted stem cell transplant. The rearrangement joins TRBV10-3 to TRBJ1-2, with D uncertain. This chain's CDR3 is CAISEQVEGYTF. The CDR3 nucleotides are TGTGCCATCAGTGAGCAGGTAGAGGGCTACACCTTC.